This T cell receptor (beta chain) was identified during a study of shared clonotypes between healthy human individuals. General study findings and limits: In contrast to clonotypes shared by all four donors, non-shared clonotypes had lower generation probabilities. Among four donors, about 4.6% of naive CD4 clonotypes were found in common.

Worth noting for this clone: Its target is unknown.

Sequencing was performed with immunoSEQ multiplex PCR; in TCRdb, only in-frame clones are kept and a portion is missing. The table records 2.3 million or so clones, 90% to 95% of them present only once. From CD4+ cells came CD45RA+ naive and CD45RA-negative memory subsets. Germline V lookup: CDR1 LGHNA, CDR2 YNFKEQ. Trimming cost V 4 bases and J 3 bases, with 16 bases left between them. The CDR3 is 16 residues long. The genes are TRBV4-2 and TRBJ2-1; D tentatively reads TRBD1 or TRBD2 (5 bases each). The sequence was collected from a man between 18 and 35 years old in good health. Some clones in this sample may be carry-over from other donors' samples. Sequences were obtained from naive CD4+ T cells from PBMCs. Subset given: CD45RA+ positively selected. This chain's CDR3 is CASSRTGTVNYNEQFF. The CDR3 DNA is TGTGCCAGCAGCCGGACCGGGACCGTTAACTACAATGAGCAGTTCTTC.